These T cell receptor beta chains were read from a single sample in a study of beta chain features in type 1 diabetes. Sequencing was performed with immunoSEQ multiplex PCR; in TCRdb, only in-frame clones are kept and a portion is missing. The sample consists of nearly 350,000 clones, around 7.6% of them appearing once. The source material was central memory CD4+ T cells from blood. These receptors all stem from a woman aged 18-30 years in good health. Each CDR3 is given with its conserved first and last residue. The D gene is left open where the match is weak. A clone size is listed for some rows: how often the clone was seen (once, few, many), or a class if it is expanded.

j_call d_call clone_size v_call cdr3_nt cdr3_aa
TRBJ2-1 TRBD2 few TRBV2 TGTGCCAGCAGTGAGCGGGAGGTCTATGAGCAGTTCTTC CASSEREVYEQFF
TRBJ2-5 NA many TRBV18 TGTGCCAGCTCACTGAATAAAGAGACCCAGTACTTC CASSLNKETQYF
TRBJ2-1 NA NA TRBV5-4 TGTGCCAGCAGCTTGTCGAGGAGGTTGGTAGAATTCGAGCAGTTCTTC CASSLSRRLVEFEQFF
TRBJ1-1 NA NA TRBV29-1 TGCAGCGCGCAAAACACTGAAGCTTTCTTT CSAQNTEAFF
TRBJ2-3 TRBD1 NA TRBV5-1 TGCGCCAGCAGCGCGGACAGGGTGGCAGATACGCAGTATTTT CASSADRVADTQYF
TRBJ2-5 NA few TRBV5-4 TGTGCCAGCAGCCAAGAGAACGGGGAGACCCAGTACTTC CASSQENGETQYF
TRBJ2-1 TRBD2 NA TRBV5-1 TGCGCCAGCAGGACTAGCGGGAGCTCCTACAATGAGCAGTTCTTC CASRTSGSSYNEQFF
TRBJ2-7 NA many TRBV20-1 TGCAGTGCTAGTTCAAGACTGGAGCAGTACTTC CSASSRLEQYF
TRBJ1-1 TRBD1 few TRBV5-1 TGCGCCAGCAGCTTGGTGACAGGGAGCGACCTGACTGAAGCTTTCTTT CASSLVTGSDLTEAFF
TRBJ2-3 NA NA TRBV28 TGTGCCAGCAGTTTAGGGGCCGGGGGCCCAGATACGCAGTATTTT CASSLGAGGPDTQYF
TRBJ2-5 NA few TRBV7-2 TGTGCCAGCAGCTTGGGCTCACACCAAGAGACCCAGTACTTC CASSLGSHQETQYF
TRBJ2-1 NA many TRBV10-3 TGTGCCATCGGAGGCTCCTACAATGAGCAGTTCTTC CAIGGSYNEQFF
TRBJ2-5 TRBD2 few TRBV6-6 TGTGCCAGCAGCACGGGGGACGGCCCTAGCGGGCAGTACTTC CASSTGDGPSGQYF
TRBJ2-1 NA few TRBV15 TGTGCCACCAGCCGCAGGGGTACGGTAAATGAGCAGTTCTTC CATSRRGTVNEQFF
TRBJ1-1 NA NA TRBV14 TGTGCCAGCAGCCAAGTAGGCCAGGGCCACACTGAAGCTTTCTTT CASSQVGQGHTEAFF
TRBJ2-7 TRBD2 NA TRBV7-2 TGTGCCAGCCGCCTAGCGGGAGGGACCTACGAGCAGTACTTC CASRLAGGTYEQYF
TRBJ2-5 TRBD2 few TRBV9 TGTGCCAGCAGCGTGGGACTAGCTCAAGAGACCCAGTACTTC CASSVGLAQETQYF
TRBJ1-3 NA NA TRBV14 TGTGCCAGCAGCCAATCAGGGGCTGGAAACACCATATATTTT CASSQSGAGNTIYF
TRBJ1-4 NA few TRBV29-1 TGCAGCGTTGAAGGGGTTAGGGGTCAGAGTGAAAAACTGTTTTTT CSVEGVRGQSEKLFF
TRBJ2-7 TRBD2 many TRBV7-2 TGTGCCAGCAGCTGGGCTAGCGGGAATCGCGAGCAGTACTTC CASSWASGNREQYF
TRBJ1-1 NA NA TRBV5-6 TGTGCCAGCAGCTTGCCCCTTGGGGGCGAAGCTTTCTTT CASSLPLGGEAFF
TRBJ1-1 NA few TRBV4-2 TGTGCCAGCAGCCACCGGTGGCAGGATAACACTGAAGCTTTCTTT CASSHRWQDNTEAFF
TRBJ2-5 NA few TRBV10-3 TGTGCCATCAGTAGCAGTCAGGGAATGGACCAAGAGACCCAGTACTTC CAISSSQGMDQETQYF
TRBJ2-3 NA NA TRBV11-2 TGTGCCAGCACCCAAACCGACTGGGATACGCAGTATTTT CASTQTDWDTQYF
TRBJ2-3 TRBD2 few TRBV28 TGTGCCAGCAGCACCGGGAGGGCCACAGATACGCAGTATTTT CASSTGRATDTQYF
TRBJ2-1 TRBD2 many TRBV14 TGTGCCAGCAGCCAAGTAGCGGGTGACAATGAGCAGTTCTTC CASSQVAGDNEQFF
TRBJ2-2 NA many TRBV6-5 TGTGCCAGCAGTCCTCTAATAAGTCCCGGGGAGCTGTTTTTT CASSPLISPGELFF
TRBJ2-7 TRBD1 NA TRBV14 TGTGCCAGCAGCCCCCCCGGGACAGGACGTATGGGTGAGCAGTACTTC CASSPPGTGRMGEQYF
TRBJ2-7 NA few TRBV2 TGTGCCAGCAGTTCAAGATACGAGCAGTACTTC CASSSRYEQYF
TRBJ2-3 NA NA TRBV4-3 TGCGCCAGCAGCCAAGTACACGGGGGAAGTACGCAGTATTTT CASSQVHGGSTQYF
TRBJ1-1 TRBD1 few TRBV18 TGTGCCAGCTCACAAGGACAGGGTGCTGAAGCTTTCTTT CASSQGQGAEAFF
TRBJ2-7 NA few TRBV5-1 TGCGCCAGCAGCTTGGGACAGAAGTACGAGCAGTACTTC CASSLGQKYEQYF
TRBJ2-5 TRBD2 few TRBV7-2 TGTGCCAGCAGCTGGCAGCGGGAGATAGAGACCCAGTACTTC CASSWQREIETQYF
TRBJ2-2 TRBD1 few TRBV27 TGTGCCAGCAGTTGGAGAAGGGGGCGCGACACCGGGGAGCTGTTTTTT CASSWRRGRDTGELFF
TRBJ1-2 NA many TRBV5-6 TGTGCCAGCAGCTTCGGAGGAAGTGGTTATGGCTACACCTTC CASSFGGSGYGYTF
TRBJ2-7 NA many TRBV4-2 TGTGCCAGCAGCCAAGATCTCCAGGGTGCCTACGAGCAGTACTTC CASSQDLQGAYEQYF
TRBJ2-6 NA few TRBV7-8 TGTGCCAGCAGCTTAGGAGGGGTTCACTCTGGGGCCAACGTCCTGACTTTC CASSLGGVHSGANVLTF
TRBJ1-2 NA NA TRBV15 TGTGCCACCAGTGAACGGGAAGAGGTCTATGGCTACACCTTC CATSEREEVYGYTF
TRBJ2-5 NA NA TRBV6-6 TGTGCCAGCAGTTACGGCCGGAGGTTCCAAGAGACCCAGTACTTC CASSYGRRFQETQYF
TRBJ2-1 NA few TRBV6-6 TGTGCCAGCAGCTCAAGCCGATGGCGGGACAATGAGCAGTTCTTC CASSSSRWRDNEQFF
TRBJ2-2 NA few TRBV23-1 TGCGCCAGCCCCAAGGGTTGGAGGGTTCTGTTTTTT CASPKGWRVLFF
TRBJ2-1 NA few TRBV10-1 TGCGCCAGCAGTGTAGGTACACGGATGCACAATGAGCAGTTCTTC CASSVGTRMHNEQFF
TRBJ1-5 NA few TRBV5-1 TGCGCCAGCAGCTTTCGGCCAGGGGGCAATCAGCCCCAGCATTTT CASSFRPGGNQPQHF
TRBJ1-5 NA NA TRBV28 TGTGCCAGCACCTTTCCTTCCGGGACGAACCAGCCCCAGCATTTT CASTFPSGTNQPQHF
TRBJ1-2 NA NA TRBV6-5 TGTGCCAGCGGACCGAGCTATGGCTACACCTTC CASGPSYGYTF
TRBJ2-4 TRBD1 few TRBV6-1 TGTGCCAGCAGTACGCGACAGGGGAACATTCAGTACTTC CASSTRQGNIQYF
TRBJ2-7 NA many TRBV7-2 TGTGCCAGCAGCTTGTTCGACCAGTCCTACGAGCAGTACTTC CASSLFDQSYEQYF
TRBJ2-5 TRBD2 NA TRBV7-6 TGTGCCAGCAGCCCGCGGCTGGGTAGCGGGAGACTCCAAGAGACCCAGTACTTC CASSPRLGSGRLQETQYF
TRBJ1-5 TRBD1 NA TRBV10-3 TGTGCCATCAGTGAGGACAGGGCTTTTCAGCCCCAGCATTTT CAISEDRAFQPQHF
TRBJ2-7 TRBD2 NA TRBV5-1 TGCGCCAGCAGAGTTAGCGGGAGCAACGAGCAGTACTTC CASRVSGSNEQYF
TRBJ2-7 NA NA TRBV7-2 TGTGCCAGCAGCTTAGGCTGGGGGACAACCTACGAGCAGTACTTC CASSLGWGTTYEQYF
TRBJ2-5 TRBD2 NA TRBV7-2 TGTGCCAGCAGCTTAGCGGCCCCTGTAGCGGGAGGAGGGGAGACCCAGTACTTC CASSLAAPVAGGGETQYF
TRBJ2-1 NA NA TRBV11-1 TGTGCCAGCAGCTTAACCAGCGGACACAATGAGCAGTTCTTC CASSLTSGHNEQFF
TRBJ2-1 NA few TRBV19 TGTGCCAGTAGTCCTTCGGGGGTGGGTGAGCAGTTCTTC CASSPSGVGEQFF
TRBJ2-1 NA NA TRBV9 TGTGCCAGCAGCCCGACCACAACAGGGAAGGGTTACGATGAGCAGTTCTTC CASSPTTTGKGYDEQFF
TRBJ1-5 NA many TRBV10-3 TGTGCCATCAGTGGGGCTAATCAGCCCCAGCATTTT CAISGANQPQHF
TRBJ2-5 NA NA TRBV2 TGTGCCTCATCTTGGGGGAGAGAGACCCAGTACTTC CASSWGRETQYF
TRBJ2-1 NA NA TRBV7-8 TGTGCCAGCAGCAATATATACAATGAGCAGTTCTTC CASSNIYNEQFF
TRBJ2-1 TRBD2 NA TRBV19 TGTGCCAGTAGTAGAGGGACTAGCTACAATGAGCAGTTCTTC CASSRGTSYNEQFF
TRBJ2-5 NA NA TRBV15 TGTGCCACCAGCAGAGCTATATTGGAGACCCAGTACTTC CATSRAILETQYF